These T cell receptor beta chains were read from a single sample in a study of blood T cells in healthy people across ages. TCRdb fed the 5' RACE reads into MiXCR, producing one record per CDR3 protein. The sample includes about 1.4 million distinct CDR3 sequences, approximately 59% seen only once; the top ten take 6.5% to 8.5%. The specimen was blood. The receptors were gathered from a man between 18 and 35 years old in good health. Each CDR3 is given with its conserved first and last residue. Fields, in order: clone size, V gene, D gene, J gene, CDR3 DNA, CDR3 protein. D genes are given only for firm matches. Part of the rows lack a size; the others show once, few, many or a class for expanded clones.

>.|TRBV27|.|TRBJ2-5
TGTGCCAGCAGTGTCAGGCTCGGGGAGACCCAGTACTTC
CASSVRLGETQYF
>.|TRBV9|TRBD1|TRBJ2-7
TGTGCCAGCAGCGCGACAGGGTACTCCTACGAGCAGTACTTC
CASSATGYSYEQYF
>few|TRBV10-3|TRBD2|TRBJ2-1
TGTGCCATCAGTGAGTCAGTAGCGGGAGTAACCAATGAGCAGTTCTTC
CAISESVAGVTNEQFF
>.|TRBV5-1|TRBD2|TRBJ2-1
TGCGCCAGCAGCCCGAAAGCTACTAGCGGGGATGAGCAGTTCTTC
CASSPKATSGDEQFF
>.|TRBV20-1|.|TRBJ1-2
TGCAGTGCTAGAAGCGGCAGGGCTCCATATGGCTACACCTTC
CSARSGRAPYGYTF
>few|TRBV7-2|.|TRBJ2-7
TGTGCCAGCAGCTTAGCACCTTCCGACGAGCAGTACTTC
CASSLAPSDEQYF
>.|TRBV25-1|.|TRBJ1-1
TGTGCCAGCGGGCCAGGGAACACTGAAGCTTTCTTT
CASGPGNTEAFF
>.|TRBV29-1|.|TRBJ2-7
TGCAGCGTTGGTTGGCTAAGCTACGAGCAGTACTTC
CSVGWLSYEQYF
>many|TRBV11-2|.|TRBJ1-2
TGTGCCAGCAGGGGCAGAGTCTATGGCTACACCTTC
CASRGRVYGYTF
>.|TRBV7-9|.|TRBJ2-3
TGTGCCAGCAGCCTGACAGCGGTAGATACGCAGTATTTT
CASSLTAVDTQYF
>.|TRBV20-1|TRBD2|TRBJ2-1
TGCAGTGCTCCCAATGGTCTAGCGGGAGCTAACAATGAGCAGTTCTTC
CSAPNGLAGANNEQFF
>.|TRBV27|TRBD1|TRBJ2-1
TGTGCCAGCAGATACAGGGGTGCGTACAATGAGCAGTTCTTC
CASRYRGAYNEQFF
>.|TRBV30|.|TRBJ2-7
TGTGCCTGGACTCCGCTTGGGGCTAGGGGTACCTACGAGCAGTACTTC
CAWTPLGARGTYEQYF
>.|TRBV5-5|.|TRBJ2-3
TGTGCCAGCATAGGTCGGGAAGTCCCAGATACGCAGTATTTT
CASIGREVPDTQYF
>few|TRBV15|.|TRBJ2-1
TGTGCCACCAGCAGAGAGGTGGGGACCCACAATGAGCAGTTCTTC
CATSREVGTHNEQFF
>.|TRBV27|.|TRBJ2-7
TGTGCCAGCAGTTTAATCAAAAGCTCCTACGAGCAGTACTTC
CASSLIKSSYEQYF
>.|TRBV4-1|.|TRBJ2-1
TGCGCCAGCAGCCAAGGCTGGGAGGGGGGTGTAATAGGGAATGAGCAGTTCTTC
CASSQGWEGGVIGNEQFF
>.|TRBV4-1|.|TRBJ2-1
TGCGCCAGCAGCCAAGTAAGCACCGGCGGGGATGAGCAGTTCTTC
CASSQVSTGGDEQFF
>.|TRBV7-2|TRBD1|TRBJ1-5
TGTGCCAGCAGTCCAGGGGGCGATCGAAATCAGCCCCAGCATTTT
CASSPGGDRNQPQHF
>.|TRBV20-1|.|TRBJ2-1
TGCAGTGCTAGAGATGGCGGGGCCGGGGGAAGATACAATGAGCAGTTCTTC
CSARDGGAGGRYNEQFF
>.|TRBV5-4|.|TRBJ2-1
TGTGCCAGCAGCTCCAGATATTCCTACAATGAGCAGTTCTTC
CASSSRYSYNEQFF
>.|TRBV6-1|.|TRBJ2-7
TGTGCCAGCAGGGCGGGAAGCGAGCAGTACTTC
CASRAGSEQYF
>.|TRBV27|.|TRBJ2-1
TGTGCCAGTCGACTAACGCGGTACAATGAGCAGTTCTTC
CASRLTRYNEQFF
>.|TRBV25-1|.|TRBJ2-1
TGTGCCAGCAGTGAAGGTAGTGTGGCTCCGCCAAACAATGAGCAGTTCTTC
CASSEGSVAPPNNEQFF